This is a list of T cell receptor beta chains from one sample in a study of glioma-infiltrating T cells. From the multiplex PCR reads, TCRdb called clonotypes with MiXCR, one entry per CDR3 protein. The repertoire holds 150,000 to 200,000 distinct CDR3 sequences, over 40% seen once, with around 5.3% in the top ten. Sequenced: glioma tissue, nonneoplastic brain tissue, or PBMCs (not recorded which). These receptors were collected from a human donor with low-grade glioma or glioblastoma, undergoing nonglioma brain surgery, or in good health (not recorded which). Each CDR3 is given with its conserved first and last residue. Fields, in order: V gene, clone size, J gene, CDR3 protein. Size is omitted from some rows. Given values are once, few, many or a class for expanded clones.

TRBV28	.	TRBJ2-5	CASSLSVGQGSTETQYF
TRBV19	many	TRBJ2-7	CASSMALAGPYEQYF
TRBV28	.	TRBJ1-1	CASLMGGTMNTEAFF
TRBV20-1	.	TRBJ2-2	CSARDYQRDLTGELFF
TRBV6-4	many	TRBJ2-1	CASSDSPTYNEQFF
TRBV20-1	many	TRBJ2-5	CSARDAAFEETQYF
TRBV6-1	.	TRBJ1-2	CASSLDMGNYRYTF
TRBV28	many	TRBJ2-3	CASSRQGRSDTQYF
TRBV7-9	many	TRBJ1-1	CASTPFGQGNTEAFF
TRBV28	many	TRBJ2-7	CASSSLDRGGYEQYF
TRBV2	.	TRBJ1-1	CASSNPYDTEAFF
TRBV6-1	.	TRBJ1-6	CASGSKGALNSPLQF
TRBV29-1	.	TRBJ2-5	CSVGLAGNLQETQYF
TRBV24-1	many	TRBJ1-5	CATSDSGSNQPQHF
TRBV2	many	TRBJ1-2	CASREGRAELNYGYTF
TRBV4-2	.	TRBJ2-1	CASSRDFANDQFF